A selection of T cell receptor beta chains follows, all from one sample in a study of shared clonotypes between healthy human individuals. Measured with immunoSEQ multiplex PCR; TCRdb has only the in-frame clones, and not every one. The data show approximately 2.5 million clones, with 93% seen just once and 0.36% held by the top ten. The sample consisted of naive CD4+ T cells from PBMCs. The receptors shown here come from a man between 18 and 35 years old in good health. Some clones in this sample may be carry-over from other donors' samples. The CDR3 runs from the conserved cysteine through the conserved F or W. The order of the fields is D gene, V gene, J gene, CDR3 length, CDR3 DNA, CDR3 protein. The D gene is left open where the match is weak.

-	TRBV5-4	TRBJ1-5	13	TGTGCCAGCAGCCAAGGCCCAGATCAGCCCCAGCATTTT	CASSQGPDQPQHF
-	TRBV28	TRBJ2-3	15	TGTGCCAGCAGCCCAGAGGGTTTGGGCACAGATACGCAGTATTTT	CASSPEGLGTDTQYF
TRBD1	TRBV6-6	TRBJ1-2	13	TGTGCCAGCAGTTGGACAGGGGATCATGGCTACACCTTC	CASSWTGDHGYTF
-	TRBV6-1	TRBJ1-1	14	TGTGCCAGCAGTGGCGGCAGGACCAACACTGAAGCTTTCTTT	CASSGGRTNTEAFF
-	TRBV6-5	TRBJ1-2	12	TGTGCCAGCACCAGGGGTAACTATGGCTACACCTTC	CASTRGNYGYTF
TRBD2	TRBV7-9	TRBJ2-1	16	TGTGCCAGCAGCCCAAGGGGGGTAGCGGGAGTGGTTGAGCAGTTCTTC	CASSPRGVAGVVEQFF
-	TRBV6-6	TRBJ2-3	14	TGTGCCAGCCAAAGGAGGGCACCCACAGATACGCAGTATTTT	CASQRRAPTDTQYF
TRBD2	TRBV9	TRBJ2-4	18	TGTGCCAGCGGGGAAACTAGCGGGGAGGGAGGTGCCAAAAACATTCAGTACTTC	CASGETSGEGGAKNIQYF
-	TRBV11-2	TRBJ1-2	17	TGTGCCAGCACCCCAATCGACGGGCCTACTCTTAACTATGGCTACACCTTC	CASTPIDGPTLNYGYTF
-	TRBV7-9	TRBJ1-1	13	TGTGCCAGCAGCTTTCAGAGGAACACTGAAGCTTTCTTT	CASSFQRNTEAFF
-	TRBV7-9	TRBJ1-4	14	TGTGCCAGCAGCTTACTAGCAACTAATGAAAAACTGTTTTTT	CASSLLATNEKLFF
TRBD2	TRBV5-1	TRBJ2-5	16	TGCGCCAGCAGCTTGGGGGTAGCGGGAGGTGTAGAGACCCAGTACTTC	CASSLGVAGGVETQYF
-	TRBV20-1	TRBJ1-4	11	TGCAGTGCACCTTTTAATGAAAAACTGTTTTTT	CSAPFNEKLFF
-	TRBV2	TRBJ2-7	15	TGTGCCAGCAGTGAAGATCAGGGTCCTTCCTACGAGCAGTACTTC	CASSEDQGPSYEQYF